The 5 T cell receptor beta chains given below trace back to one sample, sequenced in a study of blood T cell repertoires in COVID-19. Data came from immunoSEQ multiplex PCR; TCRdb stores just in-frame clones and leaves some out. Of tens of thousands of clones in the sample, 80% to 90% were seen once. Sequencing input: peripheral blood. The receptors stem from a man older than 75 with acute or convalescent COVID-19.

CDR3 sequence (DNA): TGTGCCTGGACCCCAGGGAACACTGAAGCTTTCTTT. This encodes CAWTPGNTEAFF. The chain uses TRBV30 and TRBJ1-1; D is unclear. In germline, CDR1 is GTSNPN, CDR2 SVGIG (reference sequence). This CDR3 comprises 12 residues. Trimming removed 4 bases from V and 1 base from J, with 7 bases in between.

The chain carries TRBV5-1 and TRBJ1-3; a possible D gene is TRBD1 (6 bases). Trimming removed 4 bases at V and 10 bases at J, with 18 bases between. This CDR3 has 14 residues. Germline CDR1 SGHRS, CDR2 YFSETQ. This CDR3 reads CASSPGQTPRTIYF. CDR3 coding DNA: TGCGCCAGCAGCCCTGGACAGACCCCGAGGACCATATATTTT.

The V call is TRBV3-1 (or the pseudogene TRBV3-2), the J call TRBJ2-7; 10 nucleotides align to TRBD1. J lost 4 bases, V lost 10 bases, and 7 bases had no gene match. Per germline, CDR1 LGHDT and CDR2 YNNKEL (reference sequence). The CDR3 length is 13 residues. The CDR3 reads CATSWGQGYEQYF. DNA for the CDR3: TGTGCCACCTCTTGGGGACAGGGGTACGAGCAGTACTTC.

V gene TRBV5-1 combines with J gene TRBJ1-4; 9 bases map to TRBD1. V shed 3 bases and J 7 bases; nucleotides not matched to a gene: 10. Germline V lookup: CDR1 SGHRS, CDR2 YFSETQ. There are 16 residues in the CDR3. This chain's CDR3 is CASSSGGGQGREKLFF. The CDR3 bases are TGCGCCAGCAGCTCCGGGGGGGGACAGGGACGTGAAAAACTGTTTTTT. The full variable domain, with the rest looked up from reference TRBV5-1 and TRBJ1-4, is KAGVTQTPRYLIKTRGQQVTLSCSPISGHRSVSWYQQTPGQGLQFLFEYFSETQRNKGNFPGRFSGRQFSNSRSEMNVSTLELGDSALYLCASSSGGGQGREKLFFGSGTQLSVL.

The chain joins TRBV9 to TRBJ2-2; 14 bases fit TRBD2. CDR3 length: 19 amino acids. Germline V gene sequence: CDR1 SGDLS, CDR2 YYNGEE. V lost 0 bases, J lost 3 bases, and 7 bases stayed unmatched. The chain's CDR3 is CASSVALGTSGGYTGELFF. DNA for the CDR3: TGTGCCAGCAGCGTAGCTCTAGGGACTAGCGGGGGCTACACCGGGGAGCTGTTTTTT.